This T cell receptor (beta chain) was sequenced for a study of T cell changes during pregnancy in multiple sclerosis. The method was immunoSEQ multiplex PCR; TCRdb's version includes in-frame clones alone and lacks a portion of them. The data contain more than 60,000 clones, roughly nine tenths of them singletons. Deletions cut 4 bases from V and 2 bases from J, with 15 bases between. This CDR3 comprises 15 residues. The germline V gene encodes CDR1 SGHDT and CDR2 YYEEEE. The sample here was peripheral blood, taken before pregnancy. This sequence originates from a female donor with multiple sclerosis, enrolled in a pregnancy study. The genes are TRBV5-6 and TRBJ2-5; D might be TRBD2 (5 bases). The CDR3, as DNA: TGTGCCAGCAGCGTGCCGGGCCGAGGGCAAGAGACCCAGTACTTC. Its translation is CASSVPGRGQETQYF.